The 26 T cell receptor beta chains listed next were all sequenced from one sample in a study of monozygotic twins with inflammatory bowel disease. TCRdb reanalyzed the 5' RACE reads and collapses them to one entry per CDR3 protein, without DNA. The sample table sets out 80,000 or so distinct CDR3 sequences. The source material was blood. The receptors originated from a human donor with ulcerative colitis or Crohn's disease, or a healthy co-twin of an affected twin (not recorded which).

The chain joins TRBV19 to TRBJ1-2. The CDR3 length is 17 residues. Germline CDR1 reads LNHDA; CDR2 reads SQIVND (reference sequence). Here the CDR3 reads CASSIGSGLGGLYGYTF. Together with reference TRBV19 and TRBJ1-2, the CDR3 gives the full variable domain: DGGITQSPKYLFRKEGQNVTLSCEQNLNHDAMYWYRQDPGQGLRLIYYSQIVNDFQKGDIAEGYSVSREKKESFPLTVTSAQKNPTAFYLCASSIGSGLGGLYGYTFGSGTRLTVV.

The V call is TRBV5-5, the J call TRBJ1-2. CDR1 is SGHKS, CDR2 YYEKEE, per germline (reference sequence). The CDR3 sequence is 16 residues long. The CDR3 here is CASSLHASGTNYGYTF. The variable domain in full, with the rest retrieved from reference TRBV5-5 and TRBJ1-2, is DAGVTQSPTHLIKTRGQQVTLRCSPISGHKSVSWYQQVLGQGPQFIFQYYEKEERGRGNFPDRFSARQFPNYSSELNVNALLLGDSALYLCASSLHASGTNYGYTFGSGTRLTVV.

The rearrangement joins TRBV5-1 to TRBJ2-5. The CDR3 contains 13 residues. The germline V gene has CDR1 SGHRS and CDR2 YFSETQ. CDR3 in amino acids: CASSSNRQETQYF.

This rearrangement joins TRBV7-9 to TRBJ1-5; TCRdb's D gene call, TRBD1, goes unchecked for lack of DNA. Germline V CDR1 and CDR2: SEHNR, FQNEAQ (reference sequence). This CDR3 contains 14 residues. The CDR3 spells CASSLDRTNQPQHF. The variable domain in full, completed from reference TRBV7-9 and TRBJ1-5, reads DTGVSQNPRHKITKRGQNVTFRCDPISEHNRLYWYRQTLGQGPEFLTYFQNEAQLEKSRLLSDRFSAERPKGSFSTLEIQRTEQGDSAMYLCASSLDRTNQPQHFGDGTRLSIL.

J is TRBJ2-3 and V is TRBV5-5. Germline CDR1 is SGHKS and CDR2 is YYEKEE (reference sequence). There are 17 residues in the CDR3. The CDR3 loop reads CASTLPAASPSTDTQYF.

The rearrangement links TRBV5-1 to TRBJ2-7; the D gene TCRdb calls, TRBD1, cannot be checked with no DNA. This CDR3 is 15 amino acids long. Germline V lookup: CDR1 SGHRS, CDR2 YFSETQ. This CDR3 is CASRRGGENSYEQYF.

The chain couples TRBV15 to TRBJ1-5; TCRdb outputs TRBD1, but without DNA this stays unchecked. The CDR3 consists of 14 residues. Germline V CDR1 and CDR2: LNHNV, YYDKDF (reference sequence). The CDR3 is CATSGAGSNQPQHF. Supplemented by reference TRBV15 and TRBJ1-5, the full variable domain reads DAMVIQNPRYQVTQFGKPVTLSCSQTLNHNVMYWYQQKSSQAPKLLFHYYDKDFNNEADTPDNFQSRRPNTSFCFLDIRSPGLGDTAMYLCATSGAGSNQPQHFGDGTRLSIL.

The chain links TRBV12-3 or TRBV12-4 to TRBJ2-6. The CDR3 runs to 16 residues. The CDR3 region is CTSSPDENSGANVLTF.

V usage is TRBV6-1 and J usage is TRBJ1-3. Germline V CDR1 and CDR2: MNHNS, SASEGT. The CDR3 contains 14 residues. Here the CDR3 reads CASRATRSGNTIYF.

This sequence joins TRBV3-1 and TRBJ2-2. CDR1 and CDR2 from the germline V gene are LGHDT and YNNKEL (reference sequence). The CDR3 extends over 16 amino acids. The CDR3: CASSAIRTINTGELFF.

The chain carries TRBV7-8 and TRBJ2-7; the TCRdb D gene call, TRBD1, has no DNA to confirm it. The CDR3 extends over 12 amino acids. CDR1 SGHVS and CDR2 FQNEAQ come from the germline V gene. CDR3 in amino acids: CASSLGTGGPYF.

V gene TRBV2 combines with J gene TRBJ2-1; absent DNA, TCRdb's TRBD2 call cannot be checked. From germline, CDR1 is SNHLY and CDR2 FYNNEI. The CDR3 loop spans 15 amino acids. The CDR3 reads CASSVLETSYNEQFF.

The genes are TRBV5-1 and TRBJ2-1; the TCRdb call, TRBD1, lacks DNA for checking. Germline values: CDR1 SGHRS, CDR2 YFSETQ. This CDR3 contains 15 residues. This CDR3 reads CASSFSLTGAGEQFF.

The gene calls are TRBV11-2 and TRBJ2-5; the D call from TCRdb, TRBD1, cannot be confirmed without DNA. Per germline, CDR1 SGHAT and CDR2 FQNNGV. This CDR3 comprises 12 residues. The CDR3 region is CASRQGRETQYF.

The chain couples TRBV20-1 to TRBJ2-1. The CDR3 is 12 residues long. CDR1 DFQATT and CDR2 SNEGSKA come from the germline V gene (reference sequence). The CDR3 loop reads CSASPSRAALFF.

The V gene is TRBV7-2, the J gene TRBJ2-7; as DNA is missing, the TRBD2 call by TCRdb cannot be tested. The CDR3 runs 15 residues. In germline, CDR1 is SGHTA, CDR2 FQGNSA. The CDR3 protein is CASSQKAGEFYEQYF.

The rearrangement links TRBV7-9 to TRBJ1-1. The CDR3 is made up of 11 amino acids. Germline CDR1 and CDR2: SEHNR and FQNEAQ (reference sequence). CDR3 loop: CASRSNTEAFF.

The gene calls are TRBV13 and TRBJ1-1; the TRBD1 assignment by TCRdb is unverifiable without DNA. Looked up from germline, CDR1 is PRHDT and CDR2 is FYEKMQ (reference sequence). CDR3 length equals 15 residues. The CDR3 sequence is CASSLFRGGETEAFF.

V usage is TRBV5-1 and J usage is TRBJ1-5. The CDR3 sequence is 14 residues long. Looked up from germline, CDR1 is SGHRS and CDR2 is YFSETQ. The CDR3 here is CASSLLGGNQPQHF.

The chain has TRBV9 and TRBJ2-1; TCRdb indicates TRBD1, and absent DNA this call remains unverified. The CDR3 extends over 14 amino acids. Per the germline V gene, CDR1 is SGDLS and CDR2 is YYNGEE. The CDR3 sequence: CASSVARGLDEQFF.

The V call is TRBV20-1, the J call TRBJ2-7. CDR3 length: 12 residues. Germline V lookup: CDR1 DFQATT, CDR2 SNEGSKA (reference sequence). The CDR3 region is CSARRSIHEQYF.

The chain couples TRBV5-1 to TRBJ2-5; TCRdb gives TRBD1 as the D gene, but with no DNA this cannot be confirmed. CDR1 and CDR2 (germline): SGHRS, YFSETQ. The CDR3 extends over 15 amino acids. CDR3 amino acids: CASSPDRVPLETQYF.

The rearrangement uses TRBV20-1 and TRBJ2-7; absent DNA, TCRdb's TRBD2 call cannot be checked. This CDR3 is built from 17 residues. CDR1 and CDR2 from the germline V gene are DFQATT and SNEGSKA (reference sequence). The CDR3 sequence is CSAEGPNLAGGLYEQYF.

This chain uses TRBV4-1 with TRBJ1-2; TCRdb's D gene call, TRBD1, goes unchecked for lack of DNA. Looked up from germline, CDR1 is MGHRA and CDR2 is YSYEKL. The CDR3 covers 15 residues. The CDR3 reads CASSHGQGNNYGYTF.

V is TRBV19 and J is TRBJ2-3; TCRdb returns TRBD2, unconfirmable since there is no DNA. Looked up from germline, CDR1 is LNHDA and CDR2 is SQIVND (reference sequence). There are 16 residues in the CDR3. CDR3 amino acids: CASSDQRGGRTDTQYF.

The chain recombines TRBV10-2 with TRBJ2-3; the TCRdb D gene call, TRBD1, has no DNA to confirm it. The V gene's germline CDR1 is WSHSY and CDR2 SAAADI. CDR3 length: 15 amino acids. The CDR3 loop is CASRPGHLNTDTQYF.